This T cell receptor beta chain derives from a study of identical twins. Broader study findings: There is a chance that invariant MAIT and iNKT cells partially muddied zero-insertion analyses. Twin pairs had excess sharing that was weaker in beta out-of-frame sequences. Among monozygotic twins, out-of-frame TCR alpha sharing exceeded what models predicted.

TCRdb reanalysed the 5' RACE reads using MiXCR and keeps one entry per CDR3 protein. The sample consists of 1.5 million to 2 million distinct CDR3 sequences, around 33% of them appearing once. CDR1 SNHLY and CDR2 FYNNEI come from the germline V gene. The CDR3 length is 14 residues. The germline V and J ends were trimmed by 4 bases and 3 bases, with 13 bases remaining between them. To note about this clonotype: Its antigen is undetermined.

The sample consisted of cord blood. The origin of this receptor is a newborn girl in good health. The chain carries TRBV2 and TRBJ2-7, with a tentative D call TRBD2 (5 bases). In DNA form, the CDR3 reads TGTGCCAGCAGTGCCTCTGGACTCTACTACGAGCAGTACTTC. This sequence encodes CASSASGLYYEQYF.